This T cell receptor (beta chain) was retrieved from a study of T-cell reconstitution after alpha-beta-depleted transplantation in children. The trim removed 4 bases at V and 0 bases at J, leaving 7 bases unmatched. The CDR3 sequence is 17 residues long. As it was prepared, the TCRbeta library received unique molecular identifiers. TCRdb analysed the PCR reads with MiXCR anew, one entry per CDR3 protein. The sample consists of 600,000 to 700,000 distinct CDR3 sequences, approximately 15% of them appearing once. This sequence joins TRBV12-3 or TRBV12-4 and TRBJ2-2; 8 bases are a match to TRBD2. The source was PBMCs from the stem cell graft donor, collected from the stem cell graft. The sequence derives from a human donor who donated a stem cell graft to a child with acute myeloid leukemia. The CDR3 bases are TGTGCCAGCAGTTGGCCCGGGGGGGCGGCGAACACCGGGGAGCTGTTTTTT. Translation: CASSWPGGAANTGELFF.